The 9 T cell receptor beta chains presented below share a single source sample, sequenced in a study of OX40 agonist ivuxolimab in advanced cancers. Repertoires were generated with immunoSEQ multiplex PCR, while TCRdb's copy carries only in-frame clones and drops some. The sample carries roughly 63,000 clones, 89% recorded once. Sample: CD4+ or CD8+ T cells sorted from blood, taken in a trial of the OX40 agonist ivuxolimab. The receptors were sampled from an adult with an advanced solid tumor such as melanoma, head and neck, liver or kidney cancer.

The rearrangement uses TRBV28 and TRBJ2-7; D uncertain. Germline V lookup: CDR1 MDHEN, CDR2 SYDVKM. V lost 3 bases and J lost 4, with 7 bases in between. The CDR3 runs 12 residues. CDR3 residues: CASSFWDYEQYF. The CDR3 bases are TGTGCCAGCAGTTTTTGGGATTACGAGCAGTACTTC.

This clone was found a few times. V usage is TRBV5-5 and J usage is TRBJ1-2; no clear D. Germline V lookup: CDR1 SGHKS, CDR2 YYEKEE (reference sequence). This CDR3 has 14 residues. Trimming cost V 2 bases and J 6 bases, with 14 bases left between them. CDR3 residues: CASSLRVEGDGYTF. The CDR3, as DNA: TGTGCCAGCAGCTTAAGGGTGGAGGGTGATGGCTACACCTTC.

This chain links TRBV7-9 with TRBJ2-4, with 12 bases that match TRBD2. V dropped 4 bases and J dropped 6; count of bases not matched to a gene: 4. The V gene's germline CDR1 is SEHNR and CDR2 FQNEAQ (reference sequence). This CDR3 contains 15 residues. Written as DNA, the CDR3 is TGTGCCAGCAGCTCTAGCGGGGGGGAAGGAAACATTCAGTACTTC. This codes for CASSSSGGEGNIQYF.

The gene calls are TRBV19 and TRBJ2-5; 10 nucleotides line up with TRBD1. The germline V gene encodes CDR1 LNHDA and CDR2 SQIVND (reference sequence). V shed 5 bases, J shed 5 bases, and the junction held 2 bases outside the gene matches. The CDR3 is made up of 13 amino acids. CDR3 amino acids: CASSPGQGETQYF. The DNA for the CDR3 is TGTGCCAGTAGTCCGGGACAGGGGGAGACCCAGTACTTC.

This clone was picked up one time. This sequence joins TRBV12-5 and TRBJ1-2, with 10 bases that match TRBD1. The CDR3 contains 13 residues. Germline V gene sequence: CDR1 LGHNT, CDR2 FRNRAP. V dropped 5 bases and J dropped 6; count of bases not matched to a gene: 3. CDR3 sequence reads: CASGPGQGDGYTF. The CDR3 DNA reads TGTGCTAGTGGTCCCGGACAGGGGGATGGCTACACCTTC. The full variable domain, its missing parts supplied by reference TRBV12-5 and TRBJ1-2, is DARVTQTPRHKVTEMGQEVTMRCQPILGHNTVFWYRQTMMQGLELLAYFRNRAPLDDSGMPKDRFSAEMPDATLATLKIQPSEPRDSAVYFCASGPGQGDGYTFGSGTRLTVV.

The rearrangement uses TRBV27 and TRBJ2-7; D is possibly TRBD1 (5 bases). Germline loops: CDR1 MNHEY, CDR2 SMNVEV (reference sequence). Between the trimmed V and J ends, which lost 5 bases and 2 bases, there was a span of 10 bases. The CDR3 has 13 residues. The CDR3 sequence: CASSSQGTYEQYF. The CDR3 region has the DNA TGTGCCAGCAGTAGCCAGGGAACCTACGAGCAGTACTTC.

This chain joins TRBV7-2 and TRBJ2-1, with D tentatively TRBD1 (5 bases). Germline V gene lookup returns CDR1 SGHTA and CDR2 FQGNSA. The CDR3 contains 13 residues. V was trimmed by 2 bases and J by 10 bases, leaving 12 bases between them. The CDR3 is CASSLNFREEQFF. The CDR3 DNA reads as TGTGCCAGCAGCTTAAATTTCAGGGAAGAGCAGTTCTTC.

The chain uses TRBV6-5 and TRBJ1-5; D is perhaps TRBD1 (6 bases). Germline V lookup: CDR1 MNHEY, CDR2 SVGAGI. The CDR3 has 14 residues. Trimming took 0 bases from V and 9 from J, leaving 12 bases between them. The CDR3 DNA reads TGTGCCAGCAGTTACTCGGGAGGGGGGCGGCCCCAGCATTTT. Protein: CASSYSGGGRPQHF.

The gene calls are TRBV11-2 and TRBJ2-1; 11 bases are shared with TRBD2. CDR3 size: 16 residues. J was trimmed by 1 base and V by 4 bases; bases with no gene match: 3. CDR1 and CDR2 (germline): SGHAT, FQNNGV. CDR3 protein: CASSSWTSGSYNEQFF. The CDR3 DNA reads TGTGCCAGCAGCTCCTGGACTAGCGGGTCCTACAATGAGCAGTTCTTC.